One and the same sample provided the 22 T cell receptor beta chains below, sequenced in a study of regulatory T cells in long-lasting Graves disease. CDR3 regions were amplified by Arm-PCR using iRepertoire HTBI primers to build TCR beta libraries. TCRdb re-called the multiplex PCR reads with MiXCR, one entry per CDR3 protein. The sample lists some 300,000 distinct CDR3 sequences; roughly a fifth were seen once. The time point here: persistent/refractory GD, antithyroid drugs over 5 years with positive TRAb. Scientists built the TCR library using RNA that was extracted from PBMCs. The source material was peripheral blood mononuclear cells (PBMCs), sampled when the disease was refractory, from a patient treated with antithyroid drugs. Receptors were obtained from a female donor with Graves disease.

This sequence joins TRBV20-1 and TRBJ2-7; weak D call: TRBD1 (6 bases). The CDR3 consists of 14 residues. Trimming took 6 bases from V and 2 from J, leaving 17 bases between them. Germline V lookup: CDR1 DFQATT, CDR2 SNEGSKA (reference sequence). CDR3 sequence reads: CSASSGTPTYEQYF. The CDR3 bases are TGCAGTGCCAGCTCCGGGACACCTACCTACGAGCAGTACTTC.

This clonotype was counted many times. The chain recombines TRBV28 with TRBJ2-7, with TRBD2 identical over 8 bases. From germline, CDR1 is MDHEN and CDR2 SYDVKM. The trim removed 2 bases at V and 3 bases at J, leaving 9 bases unmatched. The CDR3 loop spans 16 amino acids. The CDR3 sequence is CASSLNPGTRHYEQYF. The DNA of the CDR3 is TGTGCCAGCAGTTTAAACCCCGGGACTAGGCACTACGAGCAGTACTTC.

This clonotype was seen a few times. The gene calls are TRBV20-1 and TRBJ2-7; D may be TRBD1 or TRBD2 (6 bases each). V dropped 4 bases and J dropped 1 base, with 20 bases sitting between them. The CDR3 has 16 amino acids. Germline CDR1 is DFQATT and CDR2 is SNEGSKA (reference sequence). The CDR3 region has the DNA TGCAGTGCTAACCCGGGGGCGGACGGGCTATCCTACGAGCAGTACTTC. Amino acids: CSANPGADGLSYEQYF.

This clonotype was counted many times. The rearrangement joins TRBV6-1 to TRBJ2-7, with D unresolved. The CDR3 has 14 residues. The ends were cut back, 5 bases at V and 2 bases at J, with 13 bases in the middle. CDR1 and CDR2 from the germline V gene are MNHNS and SASEGT. CDR3 DNA: TGTGCCAGCAGTCAACGACCGCTAACCTACGAGCAGTACTTC. Translating gives CASSQRPLTYEQYF.

This clonotype has at least ten counts. The J gene is TRBJ2-2, the V gene TRBV28; 9 bases line up with TRBD2. The CDR3 has 16 amino acids. In germline, CDR1 is MDHEN, CDR2 SYDVKM. Unmatched junction bases numbered 8, after V lost 3 bases and J lost 6 bases. The CDR3 sequence: CASSFRLAGLAGELFF. CDR3 coding DNA: TGTGCCAGCAGTTTCAGGCTAGCGGGATTAGCCGGGGAGCTGTTTTTT.

This clonotype was found many times. The chain recombines TRBV7-8 with TRBJ1-1, with 9 bases aligning to TRBD1. The CDR3 has 16 amino acids. The germline V gene has CDR1 SGHVS and CDR2 FQNEAQ. V shed 1 base and J 8 bases; nucleotides not matched to a gene: 11. CDR3 nucleotide sequence: TGTGCCAGCAGCTTAGGCATTGGGACAGGGTACTACGAAGCTTTCTTT. Translating it yields CASSLGIGTGYYEAFF.

The chain employs TRBV25-1 and TRBJ1-1; weak D call: TRBD1 (6 bases). Deletions cut 4 bases from V and 9 bases from J, with 12 bases between. The germline V gene encodes CDR1 MGHDK and CDR2 SYGVNS. The CDR3 consists of 12 residues. Here the CDR3 reads CASSGVQGQAFF. The DNA for the CDR3 is TGTGCCAGCAGTGGGGTACAGGGACAAGCTTTCTTT.

This clonotype was observed many times. The chain joins TRBV29-1 to TRBJ1-1, with D uncertain. CDR3 length: 13 amino acids. V was cut by 6 bases and J by 3 bases, with 14 bases left in between. Germline CDR1 is SQVTM and CDR2 is ANQGSEA. The CDR3 DNA sequence: TGCAGCGTCCGGATGATGACCGACACTGAAGCTTTCTTT. Encoded protein: CSVRMMTDTEAFF.

This clonotype showed up many times. The chain recombines TRBV6-5 with TRBJ1-4; D remains ambiguous. Trimming pared 2 bases from V and 5 bases from J, leaving 12 bases between. The germline V gene has CDR1 MNHEY and CDR2 SVGAGI. The CDR3 sequence is 15 residues long. The CDR3 reads CASSYGRRLNEKLFF. The CDR3 nucleotides are TGTGCCAGCAGTTACGGGCGCCGGCTGAATGAAAAACTGTTTTTT.

The rearrangement joins TRBV7-3 to TRBJ2-7; weak D call: TRBD2 (6 bases). The CDR3 is 15 residues long. The V and J ends lost 2 bases and 6 bases respectively, with 17 bases between them. Germline V gives CDR1 SGHTA, CDR2 FQGTGA. The CDR3 protein is CASSLSDGGACEQYF. The CDR3 nucleotides are TGTGCCAGCAGCTTATCGGACGGGGGAGCATGCGAGCAGTACTTC.

The sample holds many counts of this clonotype. This chain connects TRBV6-1 to TRBJ1-5; D might be TRBD1 (6 bases). The germline gives CDR1 MNHNS, CDR2 SASEGT. Between the trimmed V and J ends, which lost 1 base and 0 bases, there was a span of 16 bases. The CDR3 loop spans 18 amino acids. The CDR3 reads CASSEEGGGGYSNQPQHF. CDR3 DNA sequence: TGTGCCAGCAGTGAAGAAGGGGGTGGGGGATATAGCAATCAGCCCCAGCATTTT.

This chain uses TRBV10-3 with TRBJ2-6; D unclear. Per germline, CDR1 ENHRY and CDR2 SYGVKD. CDR3 length: 14 amino acids. V lost 4 bases and J lost 2, with 6 bases in between. The CDR3 nucleotides are TGTGCCATCAGTGGGGCCACTGGGGCCAACGTCCTGACTTTC. Its protein product is CAISGATGANVLTF.

With regard to this clonotype: A single base separates this from a much larger clone, so it may be a read error. The rearrangement joins TRBV28 to TRBJ2-2; 8 bases map to TRBD1. Germline CDR1 and CDR2: MDHEN and SYDVKM. CDR3 length: 16 residues. CDR3 region: CASSSPGQANTGEPFF. CDR3 DNA sequence: TGTGCCAGCAGTTCTCCGGGACAGGCGAACACCGGGGAGCCGTTTTTT.

This clonotype occurred many times. This sequence joins TRBV11-2 and TRBJ1-2, with TRBD1 matching 7 bases. V was pared by 4 bases and J by 6 bases, with 8 bases of the junction left unmatched. CDR3 length: 14 residues. Germline values: CDR1 SGHAT, CDR2 FQNNGV. CDR3 region: CASSSQTGKNGYTF. In nucleotides, the CDR3 is TGTGCCAGCAGCTCCCAGACAGGGAAGAATGGCTACACCTTC.

This clonotype showed up just a few times. V is TRBV2 and J is TRBJ2-1; D possibly uses TRBD1 or TRBD2 (5 bases each). The CDR3 totals 11 residues. From germline, CDR1 is SNHLY and CDR2 FYNNEI. V dropped 10 bases and J dropped 6 bases, with 10 bases sitting between them. CDR3 amino acids: CATGTTNEQFF. The CDR3 DNA sequence: TGTGCCACCGGGACCACCAATGAGCAGTTCTTC.

This clonotype occurred a few times. The rearrangement uses TRBV28 and TRBJ2-7; perhaps TRBD1 as D (5 bases). The V gene's germline CDR1 is MDHEN and CDR2 SYDVKM. The CDR3 runs to 15 residues. The V gene lost 2 bases and the J gene lost 4 bases, with 15 bases spanning the gap. The CDR3: CASSLGAELTYEQYF. The CDR3 nucleotides read TGTGCCAGCAGTTTAGGGGCAGAGCTTACATACGAGCAGTACTTC.

This clonotype has ten or more counts. An end of the junction does not agree with germline; a read error may underlie this. This chain connects TRBV7-2 to TRBJ1-1; D perhaps matches TRBD1 (5 bases). Germline V gives CDR1 SGHTA, CDR2 FQGNSA. This CDR3 has 13 residues. CDR3 coding DNA: TGTGCCAGCAGCTTAGACCGGGACCGCATTCTACTCTTT. Translated: CASSLDRDRILLF.

This clonotype showed up many times. The chain couples TRBV6-1 to TRBJ2-7; D is undetermined. Per germline, CDR1 MNHNS and CDR2 SASEGT. Trimming took 5 bases from V and 12 from J, leaving 17 bases between them. This CDR3 comprises 12 residues. CDR3 nucleotide sequence: TGTGCCAGCAGTCGGACGGCATTGGGTCCGTACTTC. Translated, it gives CASSRTALGPYF.

This clonotype was observed once. V and J are TRBV6-2 or TRBV6-3 and TRBJ2-5; D unclear. This CDR3 region has 11 residues. CDR1 is MNHEY and CDR2 is SVGEGT in the germline V gene. Trimming stripped 4 bases from V and 7 bases from J, with 7 bases between. CDR3 coding DNA: TGTGCCAGCAGTTGGACGGGGACCCAGTACTTC. Protein sequence: CASSWTGTQYF.

The table lists this clonotype with many counts. CDR3 region: CASSSTAGTLLDEQFF. The CDR3 region has the DNA TGTGCCAGCAGTTCGACGGCCGGGACGCTACTCGATGAGCAGTTCTTC. J is TRBJ2-1 and V is TRBV6-2 or TRBV6-3, with D perhaps being TRBD1 or TRBD2 (5 bases each). Trimming left V 4 bases short and J 8 bases short, with 21 bases between. Germline CDR1 MNHEY, CDR2 SVGEGT. This CDR3 has 16 amino acids.

This clonotype has ten or more counts. The chain employs TRBV28 and TRBJ2-7, with 10 positions matching TRBD1. The CDR3 is 18 residues long. Germline V gene lookup returns CDR1 MDHEN and CDR2 SYDVKM. V was pared by 1 base and J by 4 bases, with 13 bases of the junction left unmatched. CDR3 sequence reads: CASSLSGFKGQGSYEQYF. The CDR3 DNA sequence: TGTGCCAGCAGTTTATCAGGCTTTAAGGGACAGGGGTCTTACGAGCAGTACTTC.

The chain recombines TRBV27 with TRBJ1-6; D unclear. The CDR3 spans 14 residues. Germline V gene data show CDR1 as MNHEY and CDR2 as SMNVEV (reference sequence). With 4 bases removed from V and 7 bases from J, the gap between germline ends came to 11 bases. CDR3 sequence reads: CASSSWNDNSPLHF. The CDR3 DNA is TGTGCCAGCAGTTCCTGGAACGACAATTCACCCCTCCACTTT.